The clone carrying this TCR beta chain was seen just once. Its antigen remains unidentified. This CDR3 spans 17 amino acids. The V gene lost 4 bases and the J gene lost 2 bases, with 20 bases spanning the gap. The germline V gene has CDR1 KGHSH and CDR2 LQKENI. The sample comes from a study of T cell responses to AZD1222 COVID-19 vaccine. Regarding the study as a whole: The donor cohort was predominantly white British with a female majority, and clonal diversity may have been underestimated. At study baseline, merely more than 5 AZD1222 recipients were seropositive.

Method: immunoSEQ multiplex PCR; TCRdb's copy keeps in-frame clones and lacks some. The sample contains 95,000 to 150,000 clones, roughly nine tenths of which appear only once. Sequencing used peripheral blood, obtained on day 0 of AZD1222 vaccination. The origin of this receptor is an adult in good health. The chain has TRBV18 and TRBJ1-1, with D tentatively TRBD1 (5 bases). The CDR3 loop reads CASSQLPTGTDNTEAFF. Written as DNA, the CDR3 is TGTGCCAGCTCACAGCTACCAACCGGGACGGACAACACTGAAGCTTTCTTT.